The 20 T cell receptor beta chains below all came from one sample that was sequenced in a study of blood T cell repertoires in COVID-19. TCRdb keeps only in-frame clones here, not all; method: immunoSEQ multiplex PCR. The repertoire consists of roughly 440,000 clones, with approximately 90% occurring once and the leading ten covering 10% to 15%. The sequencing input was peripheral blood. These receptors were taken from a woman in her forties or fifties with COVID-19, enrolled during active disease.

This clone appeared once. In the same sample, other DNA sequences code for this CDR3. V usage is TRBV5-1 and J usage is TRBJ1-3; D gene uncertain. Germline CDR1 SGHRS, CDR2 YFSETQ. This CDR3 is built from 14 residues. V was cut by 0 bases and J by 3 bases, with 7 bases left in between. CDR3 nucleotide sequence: TGCGCCAGCAGCTTGGCTGGGCTTGGAAACACCATATATTTT. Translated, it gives CASSLAGLGNTIYF.

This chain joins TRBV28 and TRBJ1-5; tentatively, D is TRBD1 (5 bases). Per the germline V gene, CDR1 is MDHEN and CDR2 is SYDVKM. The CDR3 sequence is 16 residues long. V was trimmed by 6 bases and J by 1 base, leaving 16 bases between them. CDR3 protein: CASRPRIRTSNQPQHF. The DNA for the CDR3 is TGTGCCAGCAGACCGAGGATACGGACAAGCAATCAGCCCCAGCATTTT.

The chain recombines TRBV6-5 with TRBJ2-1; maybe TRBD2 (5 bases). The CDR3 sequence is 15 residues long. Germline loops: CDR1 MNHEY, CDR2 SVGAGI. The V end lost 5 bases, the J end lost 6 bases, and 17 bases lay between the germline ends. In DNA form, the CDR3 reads TGTGCCAGCAGTCCGCTCTACACTAGTTTCAATGAGCAGTTCTTC. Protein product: CASSPLYTSFNEQFF.

The CDR3 sequence: CASARGRGTEAFF. The CDR3 DNA reads TGTGCCAGCGCGAGGGGGAGGGGGACTGAAGCTTTCTTT. The chain is built from TRBV7-3 and TRBJ1-1; D might be TRBD1 (6 bases). CDR1 and CDR2 (germline): SGHTA, FQGTGA. Trimming cost V 8 bases and J 5 bases, with 15 bases left between them. CDR3 size: 13 residues.

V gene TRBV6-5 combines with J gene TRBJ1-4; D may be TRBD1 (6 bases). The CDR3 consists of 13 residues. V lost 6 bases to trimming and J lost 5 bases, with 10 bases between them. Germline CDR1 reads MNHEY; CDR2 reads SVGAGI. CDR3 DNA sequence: TGTGCCAGCAGAATACAGGGAAATGAAAAACTGTTTTTT. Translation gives CASRIQGNEKLFF.

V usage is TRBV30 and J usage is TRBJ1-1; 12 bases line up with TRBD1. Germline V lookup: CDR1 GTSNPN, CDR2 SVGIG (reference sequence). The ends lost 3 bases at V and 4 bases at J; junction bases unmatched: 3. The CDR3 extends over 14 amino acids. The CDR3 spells CAWRGQGAGTEAFF. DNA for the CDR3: TGTGCCTGGAGGGGACAGGGGGCGGGCACTGAAGCTTTCTTT.

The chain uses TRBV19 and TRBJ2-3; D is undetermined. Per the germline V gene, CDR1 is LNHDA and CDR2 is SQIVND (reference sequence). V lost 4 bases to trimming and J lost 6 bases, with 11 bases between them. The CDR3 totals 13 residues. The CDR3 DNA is TGTGCCAGTAGTACCACGCATGCGGATACGCAGTATTTT. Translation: CASSTTHADTQYF.

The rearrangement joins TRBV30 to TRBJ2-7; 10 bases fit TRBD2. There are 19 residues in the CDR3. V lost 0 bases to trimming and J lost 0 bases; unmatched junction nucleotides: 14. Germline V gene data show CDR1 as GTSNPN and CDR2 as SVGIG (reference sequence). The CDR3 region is CAWSVLGLAGARSSYEQYF. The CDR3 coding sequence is TGTGCCTGGAGTGTACTTGGGCTAGCGGGGGCACGGAGCTCCTACGAGCAGTACTTC.

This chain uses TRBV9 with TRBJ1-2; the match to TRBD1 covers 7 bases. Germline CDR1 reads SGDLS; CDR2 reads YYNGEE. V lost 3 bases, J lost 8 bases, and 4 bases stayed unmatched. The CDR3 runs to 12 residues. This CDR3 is CASSGQGKGYTF. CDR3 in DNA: TGTGCCAGCAGCGGACAGGGAAAGGGCTACACCTTC.

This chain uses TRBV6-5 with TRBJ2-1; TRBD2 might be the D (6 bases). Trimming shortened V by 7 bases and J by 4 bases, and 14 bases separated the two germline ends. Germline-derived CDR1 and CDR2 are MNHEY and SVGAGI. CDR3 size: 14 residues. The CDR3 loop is CASTPAGLYNEQFF. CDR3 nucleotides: TGTGCCAGCACGCCGGCAGGACTATACAATGAGCAGTTCTTC.

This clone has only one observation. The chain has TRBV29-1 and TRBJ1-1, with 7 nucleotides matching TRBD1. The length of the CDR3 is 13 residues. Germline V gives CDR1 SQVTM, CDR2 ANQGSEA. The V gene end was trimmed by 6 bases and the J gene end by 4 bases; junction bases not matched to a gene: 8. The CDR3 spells CSVYRGLGTEAFF. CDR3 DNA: TGCAGCGTCTACAGGGGACTAGGCACTGAAGCTTTCTTT. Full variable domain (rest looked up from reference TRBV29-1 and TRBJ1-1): SAVISQKPSRDICQRGTSLTIQCQVDSQVTMMFWYRQQPGQSLTLIATANQGSEATYESGFVIDKFPISRPNLTFSTLTVSNMSPEDSSIYLCSVYRGLGTEAFFGQGTRLTVV.

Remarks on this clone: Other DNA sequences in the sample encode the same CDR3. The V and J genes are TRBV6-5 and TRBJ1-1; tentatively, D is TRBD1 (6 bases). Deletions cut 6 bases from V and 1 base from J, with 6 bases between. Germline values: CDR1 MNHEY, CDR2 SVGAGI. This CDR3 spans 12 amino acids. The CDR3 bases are TGTGCCAGCAGAGGGGGGAACACTGAAGCTTTCTTT. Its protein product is CASRGGNTEAFF.

CDR3 amino acids: CASSRVTQQGAGQPQHF. The CDR3, as DNA: TGCGCCAGCAGCCGAGTGACGCAACAGGGGGCAGGTCAGCCCCAGCATTTT. This chain joins TRBV4-1 and TRBJ1-5; TRBD1 matches 9 bases. Germline CDR1 MGHRA, CDR2 YSYEKL. There are 17 residues in the CDR3. V was pared by 4 bases and J by 6 bases, with 13 bases of the junction left unmatched.

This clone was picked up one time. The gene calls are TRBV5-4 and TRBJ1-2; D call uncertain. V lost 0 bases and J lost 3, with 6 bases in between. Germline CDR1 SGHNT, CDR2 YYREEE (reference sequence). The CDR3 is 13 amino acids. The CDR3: CASSLVRDYGYTF. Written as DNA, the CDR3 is TGTGCCAGCAGCTTGGTGAGGGACTATGGCTACACCTTC.

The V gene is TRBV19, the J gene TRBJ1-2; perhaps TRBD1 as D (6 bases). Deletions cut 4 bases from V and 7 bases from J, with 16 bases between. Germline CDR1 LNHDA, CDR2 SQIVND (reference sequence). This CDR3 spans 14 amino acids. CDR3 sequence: CASSNQGRKSGYTF. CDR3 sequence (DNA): TGTGCCAGTAGTAATCAGGGGCGTAAGAGTGGCTACACCTTC.

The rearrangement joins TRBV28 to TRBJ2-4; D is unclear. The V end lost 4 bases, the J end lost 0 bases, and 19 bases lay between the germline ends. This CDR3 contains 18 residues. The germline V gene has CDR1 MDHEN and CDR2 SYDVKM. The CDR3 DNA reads TGTGCCAGCAGTTCCTCCTCGTGGGCACCTCTAGCCAAAAACATTCAGTACTTC. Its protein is CASSSSSWAPLAKNIQYF.

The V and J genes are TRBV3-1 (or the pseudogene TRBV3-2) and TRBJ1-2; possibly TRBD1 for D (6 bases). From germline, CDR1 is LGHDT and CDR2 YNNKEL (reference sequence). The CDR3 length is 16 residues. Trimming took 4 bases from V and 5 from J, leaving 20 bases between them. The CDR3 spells CASSLRRSPRGYGYTF. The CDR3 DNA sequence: TGTGCCAGCAGCCTCCGGAGATCCCCCAGGGGTTATGGCTACACCTTC.

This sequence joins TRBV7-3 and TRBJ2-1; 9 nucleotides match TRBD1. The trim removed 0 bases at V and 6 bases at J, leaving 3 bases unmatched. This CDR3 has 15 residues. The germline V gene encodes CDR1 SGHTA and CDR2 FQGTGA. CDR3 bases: TGTGCCAGCAGCTTAACCGGGACAGGGCCCAATGAGCAGTTCTTC. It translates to CASSLTGTGPNEQFF.

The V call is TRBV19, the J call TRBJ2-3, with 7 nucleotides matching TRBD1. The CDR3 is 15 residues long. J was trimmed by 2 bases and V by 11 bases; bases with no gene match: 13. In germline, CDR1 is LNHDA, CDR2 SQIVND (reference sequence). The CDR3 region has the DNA TGTGCCTCTCAGACAGGGCCCTCGAACACAGATACGCAGTATTTT. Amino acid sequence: CASQTGPSNTDTQYF.

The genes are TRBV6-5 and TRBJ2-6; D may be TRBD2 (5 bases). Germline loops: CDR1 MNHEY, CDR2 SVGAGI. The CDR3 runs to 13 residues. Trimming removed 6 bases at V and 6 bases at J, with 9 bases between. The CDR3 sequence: CASSLGVANVLTF. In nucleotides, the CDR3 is TGTGCCAGCAGCCTGGGAGTGGCCAACGTCCTGACTTTC.